This T cell receptor beta chain was recovered during a study of shared clonotypes between healthy human individuals. Study results and limitations: Against clonotypes common to all four donors, non-shared ones had lower generation probabilities.

Regarding this clone: What it binds is not known.

In the naive CD8 group, cells lacked CD45RO and were positively selected for CCR7, so terminally differentiated effector memory CD45RA+ cells were left out. Germline V lookup: CDR1 MDHEN, CDR2 SYDVKM. The CDR3 spans 12 residues. Trimming shortened V by 2 bases and J by 11 bases, and 12 bases separated the two germline ends. Source study methods: From ImmunoSEQ came sequences covering only the junction and carrying no quality scores, so filtering differed. The table came from immunoSEQ multiplex PCR; TCRdb's copy has only in-frame clones and leaves some out. V, J and clone size are taken as reported in that table, and D and trimming were inferred from the DNA itself. The top ten hold less than 25% of the sample, which has 750,000 to 1,000,000 clones, about 91% seen once.

This clonotype was obtained from a man younger than 40 in good health. This chain uses TRBV28 with TRBJ1-1, with unresolved D. Input material: naive CD8+ T cells sorted from blood. The CDR3 DNA is TGTGCCAGCAGTTTAGGAGGGATGAACGCTTTCTTT. It codes for CASSLGGMNAFF. Drawing the rest from reference TRBV28 and TRBJ1-1, the complete variable domain is DVKVTQSSRYLVKRTGEKVFLECVQDMDHENMFWYRQDPGLGLRLIYFSYDVKMKEKGDIPEGYSVSREKKERFSLILESASTNQTSMYLCASSLGGMNAFFGQGTRLTVV.